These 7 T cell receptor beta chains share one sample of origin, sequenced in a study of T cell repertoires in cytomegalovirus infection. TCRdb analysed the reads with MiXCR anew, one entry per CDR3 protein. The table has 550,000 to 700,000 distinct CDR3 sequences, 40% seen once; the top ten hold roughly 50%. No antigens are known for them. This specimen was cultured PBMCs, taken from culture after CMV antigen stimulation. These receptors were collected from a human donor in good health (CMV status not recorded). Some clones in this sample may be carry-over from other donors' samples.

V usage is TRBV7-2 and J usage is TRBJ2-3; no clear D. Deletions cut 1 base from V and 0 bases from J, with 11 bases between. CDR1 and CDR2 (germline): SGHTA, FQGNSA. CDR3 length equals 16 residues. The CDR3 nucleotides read TGTGCCAGCAGCTTAGTGGCGCCTGCTAGCACAGATACGCAGTATTTT. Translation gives CASSLVAPASTDTQYF.

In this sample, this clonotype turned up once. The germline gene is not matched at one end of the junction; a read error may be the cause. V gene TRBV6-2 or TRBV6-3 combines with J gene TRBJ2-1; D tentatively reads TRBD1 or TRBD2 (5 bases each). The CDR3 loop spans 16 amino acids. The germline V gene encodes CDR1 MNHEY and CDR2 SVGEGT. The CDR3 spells CASSYPGTTAYNEQFF. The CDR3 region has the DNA TGCGCCAGCAGTTACCCCGGGACGACCGCCTACAATGAGCAGTTCTTC.

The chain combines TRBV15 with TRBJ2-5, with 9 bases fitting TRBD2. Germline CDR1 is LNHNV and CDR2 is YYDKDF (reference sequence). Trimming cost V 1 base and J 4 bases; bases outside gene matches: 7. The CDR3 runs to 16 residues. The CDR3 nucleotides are TGTGCCACCAGCAGAGGAGGAAGCGGGAGGACAGAGACCCAGTACTTC. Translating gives CATSRGGSGRTETQYF.

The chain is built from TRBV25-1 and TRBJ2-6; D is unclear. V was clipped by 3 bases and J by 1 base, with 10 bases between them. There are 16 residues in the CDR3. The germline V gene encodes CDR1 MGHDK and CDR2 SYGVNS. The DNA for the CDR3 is TGTGCCAGCAGTGACCCCCGAGAATCTGGGGCCAACGTCCTGACTTTC. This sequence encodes CASSDPRESGANVLTF.

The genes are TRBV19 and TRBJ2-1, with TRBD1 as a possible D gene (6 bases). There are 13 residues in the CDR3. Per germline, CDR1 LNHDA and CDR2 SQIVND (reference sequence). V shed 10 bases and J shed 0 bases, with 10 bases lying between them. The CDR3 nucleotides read TGTGCCACAGGGGCCAGCTCCTACAATGAGCAGTTCTTC. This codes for CATGASSYNEQFF.

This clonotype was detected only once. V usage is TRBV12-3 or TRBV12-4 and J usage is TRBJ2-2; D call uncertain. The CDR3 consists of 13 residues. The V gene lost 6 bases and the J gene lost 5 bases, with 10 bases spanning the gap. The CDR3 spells CASSPKPTGELFF. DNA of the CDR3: TGTGCCAGCAGCCCGAAACCAACCGGGGAGCTGTTTTTT.

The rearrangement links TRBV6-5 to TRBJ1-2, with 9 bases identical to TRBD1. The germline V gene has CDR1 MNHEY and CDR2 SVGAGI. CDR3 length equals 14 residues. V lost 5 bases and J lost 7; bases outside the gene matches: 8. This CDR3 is CASSPRTGVRGYTF. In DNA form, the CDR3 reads TGTGCCAGCAGTCCTCGGACAGGGGTCCGTGGCTACACCTTC.